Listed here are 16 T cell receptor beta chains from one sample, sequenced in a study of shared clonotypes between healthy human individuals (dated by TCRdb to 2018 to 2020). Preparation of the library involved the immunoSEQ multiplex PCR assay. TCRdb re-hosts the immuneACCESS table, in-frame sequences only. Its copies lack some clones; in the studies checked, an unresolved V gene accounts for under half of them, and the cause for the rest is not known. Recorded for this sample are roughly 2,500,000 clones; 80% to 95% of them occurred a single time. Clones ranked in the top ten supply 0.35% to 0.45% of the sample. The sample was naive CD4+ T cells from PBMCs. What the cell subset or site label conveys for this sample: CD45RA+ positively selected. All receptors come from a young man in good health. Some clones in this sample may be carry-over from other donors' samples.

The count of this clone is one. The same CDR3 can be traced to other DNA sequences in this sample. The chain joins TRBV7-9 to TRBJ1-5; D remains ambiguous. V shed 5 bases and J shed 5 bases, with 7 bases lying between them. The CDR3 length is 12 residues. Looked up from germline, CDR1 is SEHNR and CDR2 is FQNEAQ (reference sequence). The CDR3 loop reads CASSPLDQPQHF. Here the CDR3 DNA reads TGTGCCAGCAGCCCCCTCGATCAGCCCCAGCATTTT.

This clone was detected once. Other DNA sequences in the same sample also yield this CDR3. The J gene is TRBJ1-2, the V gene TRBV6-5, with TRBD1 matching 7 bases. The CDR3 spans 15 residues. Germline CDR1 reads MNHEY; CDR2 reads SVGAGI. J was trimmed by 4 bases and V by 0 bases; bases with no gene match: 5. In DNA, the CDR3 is TGTGCCAGCAGTTACTCGAGGCAGGGGGGCTATGGCTACACCTTC. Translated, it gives CASSYSRQGGYGYTF.

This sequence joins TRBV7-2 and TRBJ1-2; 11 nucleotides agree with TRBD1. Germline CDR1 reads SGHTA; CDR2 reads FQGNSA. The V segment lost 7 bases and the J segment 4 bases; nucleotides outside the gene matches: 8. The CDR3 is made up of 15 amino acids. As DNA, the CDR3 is TGTGCCAGCACATGGACAGGGGGCTTTCTCTATGGCTACACCTTC. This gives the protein CASTWTGGFLYGYTF.

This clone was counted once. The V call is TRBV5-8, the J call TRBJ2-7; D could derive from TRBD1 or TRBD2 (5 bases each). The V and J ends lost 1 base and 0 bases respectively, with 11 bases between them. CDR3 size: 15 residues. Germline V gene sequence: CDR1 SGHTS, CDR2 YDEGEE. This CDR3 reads CASSLRGERSYEQYF. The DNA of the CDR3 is TGTGCCAGCAGCTTGCGAGGGGAGCGCTCCTACGAGCAGTACTTC.

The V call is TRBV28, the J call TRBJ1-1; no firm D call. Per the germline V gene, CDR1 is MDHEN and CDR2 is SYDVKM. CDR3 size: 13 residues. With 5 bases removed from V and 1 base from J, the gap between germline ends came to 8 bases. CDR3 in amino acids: CASSRSPNTEAFF. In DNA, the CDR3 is TGTGCCAGCAGTAGGAGTCCGAACACTGAAGCTTTCTTT. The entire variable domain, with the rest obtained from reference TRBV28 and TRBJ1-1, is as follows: DVKVTQSSRYLVKRTGEKVFLECVQDMDHENMFWYRQDPGLGLRLIYFSYDVKMKEKGDIPEGYSVSREKKERFSLILESASTNQTSMYLCASSRSPNTEAFFGQGTRLTVV.

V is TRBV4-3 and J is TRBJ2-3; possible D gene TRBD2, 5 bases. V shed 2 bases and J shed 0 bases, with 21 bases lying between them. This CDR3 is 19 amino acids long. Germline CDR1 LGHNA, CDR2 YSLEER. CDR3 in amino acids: CASSQNAIRGLSSTDTQYF. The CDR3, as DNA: TGCGCCAGCAGCCAAAACGCGATAAGAGGGTTATCTAGCACAGATACGCAGTATTTT.

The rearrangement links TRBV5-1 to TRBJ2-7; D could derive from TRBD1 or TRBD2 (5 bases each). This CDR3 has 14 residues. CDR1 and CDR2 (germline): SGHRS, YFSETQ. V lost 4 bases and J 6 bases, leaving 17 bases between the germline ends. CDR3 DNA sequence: TGCGCCAGCAGCCCGGGGCCTGGACCAGCCGAGCAGTACTTC. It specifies CASSPGPGPAEQYF.

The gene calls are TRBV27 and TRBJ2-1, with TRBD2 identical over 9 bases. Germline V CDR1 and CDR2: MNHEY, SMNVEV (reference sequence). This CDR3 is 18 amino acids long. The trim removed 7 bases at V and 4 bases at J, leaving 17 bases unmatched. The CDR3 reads CASTQLAGRTSAYNEQFF. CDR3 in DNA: TGTGCCAGCACACAACTAGCGGGTCGTACTTCCGCTTACAATGAGCAGTTCTTC.

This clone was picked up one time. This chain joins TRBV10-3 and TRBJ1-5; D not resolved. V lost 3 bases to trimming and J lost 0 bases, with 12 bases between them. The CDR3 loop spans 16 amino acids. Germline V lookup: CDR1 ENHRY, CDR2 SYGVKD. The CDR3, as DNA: TGTGCCATCAGTGACAGAAAGGAGTATAGCAATCAGCCCCAGCATTTT. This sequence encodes CAISDRKEYSNQPQHF.

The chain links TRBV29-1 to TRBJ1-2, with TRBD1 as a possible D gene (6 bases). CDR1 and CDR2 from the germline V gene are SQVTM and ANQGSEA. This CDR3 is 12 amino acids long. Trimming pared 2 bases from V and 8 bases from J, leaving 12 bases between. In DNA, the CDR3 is TGCAGCGTTGAAAGGGGGGTCGAGGGCTACACCTTC. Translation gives CSVERGVEGYTF.

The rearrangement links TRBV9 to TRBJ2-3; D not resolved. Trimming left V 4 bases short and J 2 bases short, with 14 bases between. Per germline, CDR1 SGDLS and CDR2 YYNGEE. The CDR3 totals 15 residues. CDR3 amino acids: CASSMPYDPTDTQYF. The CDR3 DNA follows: TGTGCCAGCAGCATGCCCTACGACCCCACAGATACGCAGTATTTT.

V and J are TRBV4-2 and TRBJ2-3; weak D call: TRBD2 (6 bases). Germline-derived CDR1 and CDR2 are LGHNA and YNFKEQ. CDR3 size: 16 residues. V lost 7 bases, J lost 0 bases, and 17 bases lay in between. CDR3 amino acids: CASKSLAKASTDTQYF. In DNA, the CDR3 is TGTGCCAGCAAGTCGCTAGCGAAGGCCAGCACAGATACGCAGTATTTT.

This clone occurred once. CDR3 amino acids: CASSKKTPSSYNEQFF. The CDR3 DNA sequence: TGTGCCAGCAGCAAAAAGACACCGAGCTCCTACAATGAGCAGTTCTTC. This sequence joins TRBV21-1 and TRBJ2-1; the table's D gene call, TRBD1, was not cross checked with the DNA. TRBV21-1 is given as a pseudogene. The CDR3 runs to 16 residues.

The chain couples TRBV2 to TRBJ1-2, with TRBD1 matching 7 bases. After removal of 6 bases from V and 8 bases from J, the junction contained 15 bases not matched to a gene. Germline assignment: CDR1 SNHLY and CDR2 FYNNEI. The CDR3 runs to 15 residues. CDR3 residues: CASRDHRGPSSGYTF. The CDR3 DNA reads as TGTGCCAGCAGGGACCACAGGGGACCCTCAAGCGGCTACACCTTC.

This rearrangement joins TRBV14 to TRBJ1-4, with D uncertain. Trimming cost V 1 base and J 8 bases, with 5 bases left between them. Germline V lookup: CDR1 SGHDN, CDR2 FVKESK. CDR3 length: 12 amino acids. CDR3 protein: CASSQAGEKLFF. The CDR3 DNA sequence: TGTGCCAGCAGCCAAGCCGGAGAAAAACTGTTTTTT.

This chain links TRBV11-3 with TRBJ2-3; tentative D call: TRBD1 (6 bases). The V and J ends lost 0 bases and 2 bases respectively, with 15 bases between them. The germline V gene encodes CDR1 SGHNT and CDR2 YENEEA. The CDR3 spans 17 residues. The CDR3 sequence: CASSLERPGHHTDTQYF. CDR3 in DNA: TGTGCCAGCAGCTTAGAGAGGCCGGGACATCACACAGATACGCAGTATTTT.